This record looks at one TCR beta chain sequence and its context. These data are taken from a study of shared clonotypes between healthy human individuals. Study at large: The cohort had two women and a few men, ages 18 to 49.

Repertoires were generated with immunoSEQ multiplex PCR, while TCRdb's copy carries only in-frame clones and drops some. The sample holds 2 million to 2.5 million clones; 85% to 95% are singletons and the top ten take about 0.36%. Per germline, CDR1 SGHNT and CDR2 YYREEE (reference sequence). The CDR3 is 14 amino acids. V lost 4 bases and J 7 bases, leaving 17 bases between the germline ends. The TCR originated in a man between 18 and 29 years old in good health. Some clones in this sample may be carry-over from other donors' samples. The sample comprised naive CD4+ T cells from PBMCs. Subset noted: CD45RA+ positively selected. The rearrangement uses TRBV5-4 and TRBJ1-2; D might be TRBD1 (5 bases). The CDR3 sequence is CASSRGTPGAGYTF. CDR3 DNA sequence: TGTGCCAGCAGCCGGGGGACGCCCGGCGCTGGCTACACCTTC.